These 7 T cell receptor beta chains came from one sample sequenced in a study of blood T cell repertoires in COVID-19. Generated by immunoSEQ multiplex PCR, the TCRdb table keeps only in-frame clones and is missing some. The data show about 100,000 clones, approximately 83% seen once. Source material: peripheral blood. These receptors were obtained from a woman between 70 and 85 years old with acute or convalescent COVID-19.

This clone came up many times. This sequence joins TRBV3-1 (or the pseudogene TRBV3-2) and TRBJ2-7; D is possibly TRBD1 (6 bases). There are 16 residues in the CDR3. CDR1 is LGHDT, CDR2 YNNKEL, per germline (reference sequence). V dropped 3 bases and J dropped 7 bases, with 22 bases sitting between them. CDR3: CASSQDHSGTRREQYF. DNA for the CDR3: TGTGCCAGCAGCCAGGACCACTCCGGGACAAGGAGGGAGCAGTACTTC.

The genes are TRBV4-1 and TRBJ2-7, with D tentatively TRBD1 (5 bases). Germline CDR1 is MGHRA and CDR2 is YSYEKL. V lost 0 bases, J lost 3 bases, and 12 bases lay in between. This CDR3 is 15 amino acids long. CDR3 DNA sequence: TGCGCCAGCAGCCAAGATCCAACAGGAGACTACGAGCAGTACTTC. Its protein is CASSQDPTGDYEQYF.

V and J are TRBV5-4 and TRBJ1-3, with D uncertain. V was pared by 2 bases and J by 7 bases, with 13 bases between. This CDR3 has 14 amino acids. In germline, CDR1 is SGHNT, CDR2 YYREEE (reference sequence). CDR3 sequence: CASSFSGVQNTIYF. The CDR3 region has the DNA TGTGCCAGCAGCTTTTCAGGTGTGCAGAACACCATATATTTT. The full variable domain, in which reference TRBV5-4 and TRBJ1-3 provide the parts outside the CDR3, is ETGVTQSPTHLIKTRGQQVTLRCSSQSGHNTVSWYQQALGQGPQFIFQYYREEENGRGNFPPRFSGLQFPNYSSELNVNALELDDSALYLCASSFSGVQNTIYFGEGSWLTVV.

The CDR3 bases are TGTGCCAGCAGCCAAGAGACAGGGTCCGGGACTAGCGGGATTAATGAGCAGTTCTTC. It yields the protein CASSQETGSGTSGINEQFF. The gene calls are TRBV4-2 and TRBJ2-1, with TRBD2 matching 13 bases. V lost 0 bases and J lost 7; bases outside the gene matches: 12. The germline CDR1 and CDR2 sequences are LGHNA and YNFKEQ. This CDR3 region has 19 residues.

V and J are TRBV3-1 (or the pseudogene TRBV3-2) and TRBJ1-2, with a weak D call TRBD1 (5 bases). The CDR3 covers 17 residues. Trimming took off 0 bases at V and 6 bases at J, with 20 bases between the two ends. Germline-derived CDR1 and CDR2 are LGHDT and YNNKEL (reference sequence). The CDR3, as DNA: TGTGCCAGCAGCCAAGACCGGTACCACTGGAGGGGCGATGGCTACACCTTC. It encodes CASSQDRYHWRGDGYTF.

The chain has TRBV18 and TRBJ1-3; possibly TRBD1 for D (5 bases). Germline CDR1 is KGHSH and CDR2 is LQKENI. Trimming shortened V by 5 bases and J by 1 base, and 12 bases separated the two germline ends. The CDR3 is 15 residues long. The CDR3 DNA reads as TGTGCCAGCTCAGCAGACAGAGGATCTGGAAACACCATATATTTT. This encodes CASSADRGSGNTIYF.

In this sample, this clone turned up a few times. The chain employs TRBV18 and TRBJ2-7; the match to TRBD2 covers 7 bases. Germline V gene data show CDR1 as KGHSH and CDR2 as LQKENI. V lost 3 bases to trimming and J lost 0 bases; unmatched junction nucleotides: 11. This CDR3 is built from 17 residues. The CDR3 DNA reads TGTGCCAGCTCACCCCCACGGAGGCGGGAGATCTCCTACGAGCAGTACTTC. It codes for CASSPPRRREISYEQYF. Based on the CDR3 plus reference TRBV18 and TRBJ2-7, the full variable domain is NAGVMQNPRHLVRRRGQEARLRCSPMKGHSHVYWYRQLPEEGLKFMVYLQKENIIDESGMPKERFSAEFPKEGPSILRIQQVVRGDSAAYFCASSPPRRREISYEQYFGPGTRLTVT.